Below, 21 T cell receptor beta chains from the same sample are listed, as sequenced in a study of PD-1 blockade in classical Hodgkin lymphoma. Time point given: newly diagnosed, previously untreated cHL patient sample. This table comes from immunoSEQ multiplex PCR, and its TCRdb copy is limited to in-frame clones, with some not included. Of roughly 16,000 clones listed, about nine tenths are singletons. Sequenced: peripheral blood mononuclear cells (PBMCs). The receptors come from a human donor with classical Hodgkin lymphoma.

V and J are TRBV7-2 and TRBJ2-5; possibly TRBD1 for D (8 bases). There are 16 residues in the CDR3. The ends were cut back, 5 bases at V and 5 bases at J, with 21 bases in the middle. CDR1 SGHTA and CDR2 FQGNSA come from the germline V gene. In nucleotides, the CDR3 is TGTGCCAGCAGCACCGGGGGGTCAGGGGGCGGCGAGACCCAGTACTTC. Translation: CASSTGGSGGGETQYF. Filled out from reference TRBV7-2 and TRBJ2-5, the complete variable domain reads GAGVSQSPSNKVTEKGKDVELRCDPISGHTALYWYRQSLGQGLEFLIYFQGNSAPDKSGLPSDRFSAERTGGSVSTLTIQRTQQEDSAVYLCASSTGGSGGGETQYFGPGTRLLVL.

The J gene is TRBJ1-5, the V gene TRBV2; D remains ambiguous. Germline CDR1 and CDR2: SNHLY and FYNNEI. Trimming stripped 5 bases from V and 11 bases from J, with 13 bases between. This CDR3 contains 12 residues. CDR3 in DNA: TGTGCCAGCAGTCCTTCCCTTTTGACCCAGCATTTT. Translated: CASSPSLLTQHF.

The CDR3 bases are TGTGCCAGTAGTATGACCAGAGGGGGCTACACCTTC. The encoded protein is CASSMTRGGYTF. The rearrangement links TRBV19 to TRBJ1-2; D ambiguous. CDR1 is LNHDA, CDR2 SQIVND, per germline (reference sequence). CDR3 length: 12 amino acids. Trimming shortened V by 3 bases and J by 8 bases, and 10 bases separated the two germline ends.

Written as DNA, the CDR3 is TGTGCCAGCAGCCCCCTGGCCCGTGGTCCCCAGCATTTT. It yields the protein CASSPLARGPQHF. The gene calls are TRBV14 and TRBJ1-5; D not certain. The V gene lost 4 bases and the J gene lost 10 bases, with 14 bases spanning the gap. Germline CDR1 and CDR2: SGHDN and FVKESK. This CDR3 is 13 amino acids long.

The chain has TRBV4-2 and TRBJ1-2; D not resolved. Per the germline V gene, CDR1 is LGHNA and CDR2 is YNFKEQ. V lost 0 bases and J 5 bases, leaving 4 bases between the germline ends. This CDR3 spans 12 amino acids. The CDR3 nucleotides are TGTGCCAGCAGCCAAGACCCGTATGGCTACACCTTC. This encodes CASSQDPYGYTF.

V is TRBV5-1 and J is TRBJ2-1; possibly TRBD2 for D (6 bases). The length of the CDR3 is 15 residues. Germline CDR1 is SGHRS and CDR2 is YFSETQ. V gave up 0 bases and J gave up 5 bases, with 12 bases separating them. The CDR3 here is CASSLAGGNNNEQFF. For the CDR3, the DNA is TGCGCCAGCAGCTTGGCCGGGGGAAACAACAATGAGCAGTTCTTC.

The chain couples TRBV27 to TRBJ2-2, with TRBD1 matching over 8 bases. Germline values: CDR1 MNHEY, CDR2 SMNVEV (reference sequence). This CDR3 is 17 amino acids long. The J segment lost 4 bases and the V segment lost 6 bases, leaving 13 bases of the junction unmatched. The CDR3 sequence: CASSFFRTGKGTGELFF. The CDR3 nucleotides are TGTGCCAGCAGCTTTTTCAGGACAGGGAAGGGCACCGGGGAGCTGTTTTTT.

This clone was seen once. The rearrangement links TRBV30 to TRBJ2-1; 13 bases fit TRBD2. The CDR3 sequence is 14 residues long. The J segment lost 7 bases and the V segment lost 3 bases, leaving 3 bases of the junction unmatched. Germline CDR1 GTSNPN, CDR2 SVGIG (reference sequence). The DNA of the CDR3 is TGTGCCTGGAGCGGGACTAGCGGGAATAATGAGCAGTTCTTC. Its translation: CAWSGTSGNNEQFF. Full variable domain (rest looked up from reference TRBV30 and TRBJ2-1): SQTIHQWPATLVQPVGSPLSLECTVEGTSNPNLYWYRQAAGRGLQLLFYSVGIGQISSEVPQNLSASRPQDRQFILSSKKLLLSDSGFYLCAWSGTSGNNEQFFGPGTRLTVL.

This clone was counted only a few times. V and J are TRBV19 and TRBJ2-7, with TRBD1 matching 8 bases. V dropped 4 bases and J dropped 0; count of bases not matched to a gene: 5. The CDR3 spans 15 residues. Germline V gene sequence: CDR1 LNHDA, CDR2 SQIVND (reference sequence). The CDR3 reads CASSTLGTGSYEQYF. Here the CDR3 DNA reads TGTGCCAGTAGTACCCTCGGGACAGGCTCCTACGAGCAGTACTTC.

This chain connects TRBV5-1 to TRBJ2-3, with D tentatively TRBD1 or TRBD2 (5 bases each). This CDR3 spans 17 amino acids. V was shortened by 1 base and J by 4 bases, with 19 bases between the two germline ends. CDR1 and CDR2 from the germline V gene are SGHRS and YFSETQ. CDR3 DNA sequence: TGCGCCAGCAGCTTGAATCCCCAGGGAGAAAACGCAGATACGCAGTATTTT. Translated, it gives CASSLNPQGENADTQYF.

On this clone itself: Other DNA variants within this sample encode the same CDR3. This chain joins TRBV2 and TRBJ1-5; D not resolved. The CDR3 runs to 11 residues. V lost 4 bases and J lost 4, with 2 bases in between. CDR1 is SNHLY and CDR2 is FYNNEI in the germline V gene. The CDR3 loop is CASSGNQPQHF. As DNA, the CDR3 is TGTGCCAGCAGTGGGAATCAGCCCCAGCATTTT. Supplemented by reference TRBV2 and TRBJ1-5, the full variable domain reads EPEVTQTPSHQVTQMGQEVILRCVPISNHLYFYWYRQILGQKVEFLVSFYNNEISEKSEIFDDQFSVERPDGSNFTLKIRSTKLEDSAMYFCASSGNQPQHFGDGTRLSIL.

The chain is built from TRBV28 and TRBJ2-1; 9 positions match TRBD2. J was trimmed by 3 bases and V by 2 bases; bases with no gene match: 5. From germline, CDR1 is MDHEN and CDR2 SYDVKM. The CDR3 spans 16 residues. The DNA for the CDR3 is TGTGCCAGCAGTTTAGAGATAGCGGGAGTCTACAATGAGCAGTTCTTC. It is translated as CASSLEIAGVYNEQFF.

The CDR3 DNA reads as TGTGCCAGCAGCGGGGGGACTGTTATCTCTGGAAACACCATATATTTT. Its translation is CASSGGTVISGNTIYF. The chain employs TRBV9 and TRBJ1-3, with D possibly TRBD1 on 5 matching bases. The CDR3 totals 16 residues. CDR1 is SGDLS and CDR2 is YYNGEE in the germline V gene. The ends were cut back, 3 bases at V and 0 bases at J, with 13 bases in the middle.

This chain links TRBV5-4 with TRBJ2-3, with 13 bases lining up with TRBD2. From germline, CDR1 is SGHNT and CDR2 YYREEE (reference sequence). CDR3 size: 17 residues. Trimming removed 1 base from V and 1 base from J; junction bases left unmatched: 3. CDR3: CASSLMTSGRRTDTQYF. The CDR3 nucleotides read TGTGCCAGCAGCTTGATGACTAGCGGGAGGCGCACAGATACGCAGTATTTT. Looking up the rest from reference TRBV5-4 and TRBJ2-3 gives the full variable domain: ETGVTQSPTHLIKTRGQQVTLRCSSQSGHNTVSWYQQALGQGPQFIFQYYREEENGRGNFPPRFSGLQFPNYSSELNVNALELDDSALYLCASSLMTSGRRTDTQYFGPGTRLTVL.

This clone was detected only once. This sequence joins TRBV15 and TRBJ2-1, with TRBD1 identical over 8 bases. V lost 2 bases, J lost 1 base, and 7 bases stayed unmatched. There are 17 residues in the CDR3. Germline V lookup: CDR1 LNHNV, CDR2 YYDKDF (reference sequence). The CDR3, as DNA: TGTGCCACCAGCAGATCGACAGGGGAGGCTTCCTACAATGAGCAGTTCTTC. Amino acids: CATSRSTGEASYNEQFF.

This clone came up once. The CDR3 DNA sequence: TGTGCCAGCAGCACGCCCAAGGGTTCCACCGGGGAGCTGTTTTTT. Translating gives CASSTPKGSTGELFF. This chain joins TRBV11-2 and TRBJ2-2; unclear D gene. V was pared by 5 bases and J by 4 bases, with 14 bases between. This CDR3 has 15 amino acids. Germline loops: CDR1 SGHAT, CDR2 FQNNGV.

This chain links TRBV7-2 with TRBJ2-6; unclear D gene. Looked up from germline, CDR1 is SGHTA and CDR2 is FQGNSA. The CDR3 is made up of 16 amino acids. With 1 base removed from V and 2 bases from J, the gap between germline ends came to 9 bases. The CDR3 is CASSLVSGAGANVLTF. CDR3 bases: TGTGCCAGCAGCTTAGTTAGTGGGGCTGGGGCCAACGTCCTGACTTTC.

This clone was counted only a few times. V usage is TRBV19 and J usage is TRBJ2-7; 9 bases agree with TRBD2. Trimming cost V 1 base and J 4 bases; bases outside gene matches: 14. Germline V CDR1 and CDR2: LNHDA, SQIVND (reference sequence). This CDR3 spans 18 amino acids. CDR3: CASSIVRLAEDLEYEQYF. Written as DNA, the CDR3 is TGTGCCAGTAGTATAGTAAGACTAGCGGAGGACTTAGAGTACGAGCAGTACTTC.

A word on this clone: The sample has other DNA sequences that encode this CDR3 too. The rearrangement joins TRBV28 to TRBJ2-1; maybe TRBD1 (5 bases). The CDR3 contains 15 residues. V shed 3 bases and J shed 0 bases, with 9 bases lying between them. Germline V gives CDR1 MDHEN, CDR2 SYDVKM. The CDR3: CASSFYQGSYNEQFF. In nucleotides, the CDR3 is TGTGCCAGCAGTTTCTACCAGGGCTCCTACAATGAGCAGTTCTTC.

The CDR3 bases are TGTGCCAGCAGTACGCCGGGACTAGCGGTACCCACAGATACGCAGTATTTT. It codes for CASSTPGLAVPTDTQYF. This sequence joins TRBV28 and TRBJ2-3; 11 nucleotides align to TRBD2. Trimming took 5 bases from V and 2 from J; bases not matched to a gene: 9. Germline V gene lookup returns CDR1 MDHEN and CDR2 SYDVKM. The CDR3 spans 17 residues. The full variable domain, its missing parts supplied by reference TRBV28 and TRBJ2-3, is DVKVTQSSRYLVKRTGEKVFLECVQDMDHENMFWYRQDPGLGLRLIYFSYDVKMKEKGDIPEGYSVSREKKERFSLILESASTNQTSMYLCASSTPGLAVPTDTQYFGPGTRLTVL.

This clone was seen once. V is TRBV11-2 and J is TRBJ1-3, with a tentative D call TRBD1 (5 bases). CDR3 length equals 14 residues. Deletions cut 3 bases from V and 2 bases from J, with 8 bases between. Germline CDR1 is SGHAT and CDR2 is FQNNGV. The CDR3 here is CASSFWGTGNTIYF. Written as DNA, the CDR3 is TGTGCCAGCAGCTTCTGGGGGACTGGAAACACCATATATTTT.